This T cell receptor (beta chain) was identified in a study of beta chain features in type 1 diabetes. Overall study results and limits: Among all four CD4+ subsets, Type 1 diabetes patients had TCRB CDR3s that were moderately but significantly shorter.

Sequenced material consisted of expressed TCRB transcripts (all of the isolated RNA was reverse transcribed). The table came from immunoSEQ multiplex PCR; TCRdb's copy has only in-frame clones and leaves some out. The sample has a few hundred thousand clones, approximately 15% seen once. Details on this clone: Antigen unknown.

Unmatched junction bases numbered 9, after V lost 0 bases and J lost 5 bases. Germline V gives CDR1 MNHEY, CDR2 SVGAGI. The CDR3 length is 16 residues. This chain connects TRBV6-5 to TRBJ2-5; TRBD2 agrees at 7 bases. The sample was naive CD4+ T cells from blood. This clonotype originated in a man between 18 and 29 years old with type 1 diabetes. The CDR3 sequence is CASSYSGGPRQETQYF. As DNA, the CDR3 is TGTGCCAGCAGTTACTCGGGAGGGCCTCGTCAGGAGACCCAGTACTTC.